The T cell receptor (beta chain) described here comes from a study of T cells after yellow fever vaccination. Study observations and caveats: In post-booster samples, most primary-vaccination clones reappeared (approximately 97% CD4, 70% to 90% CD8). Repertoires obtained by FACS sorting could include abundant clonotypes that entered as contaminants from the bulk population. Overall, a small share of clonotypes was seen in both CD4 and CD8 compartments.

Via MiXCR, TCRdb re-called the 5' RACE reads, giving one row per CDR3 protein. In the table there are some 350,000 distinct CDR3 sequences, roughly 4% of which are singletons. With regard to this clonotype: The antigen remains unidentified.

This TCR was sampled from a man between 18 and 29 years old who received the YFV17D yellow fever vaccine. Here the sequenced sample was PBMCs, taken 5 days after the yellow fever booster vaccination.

The CDR3 sequence is CASKWEGETQYF. CDR3 sequence (DNA): TGTGCCAGCAAGTGGGAGGGAGAGACCCAGTACTTC. The rearrangement joins TRBV2 to TRBJ2-5; 7 bases fit TRBD2. V shed 7 bases and J 4 bases; nucleotides not matched to a gene: 3. Germline V lookup: CDR1 SNHLY, CDR2 FYNNEI. The CDR3 extends over 12 amino acids.